This TCR beta chain was retrieved from a study of T-cell memory formation after mild COVID-19. Regarding the study as a whole: Contracting CD4+ clones lay largely in CM and EM, with CD8+ ones residing in EMRA.

The V gene lost 5 bases and the J gene lost 6 bases, with 22 bases spanning the gap. The CDR3 totals 15 residues. Germline V gene sequence: CDR1 DFQATT, CDR2 SNEGSKA (reference sequence). As to this clonotype: The antigen is not known.

TCRdb re-analysed the 5' RACE reads in MiXCR, keeping a single row per CDR3 protein. Of 470,000 or so distinct CDR3 sequences listed, around a sixth are singletons. The sample taken for sequencing was PBMCs or a T cell subset sorted from them (not recorded which). The V and J genes are TRBV20-1 and TRBJ1-1; D gene uncertain. The sequence came from an adult woman who had mild COVID-19 (a few samples of this study predate the infection). Cell type and time point are not known. CDR3 coding DNA: TGCAGTGCTGTAAGACGGCGGGGTAGCTTGGCTGAAGCTTTCTTT. Translated, it gives CSAVRRRGSLAEAFF.